Listed below are T cell receptor beta chains from one sample, sequenced in a study of blood T cell repertoires in COVID-19. Clones were sequenced by immunoSEQ multiplex PCR, and TCRdb holds only the in-frame ones, with some missing. The data contain 200,000 or so clones, roughly 81% of them singletons. The sample was peripheral blood. These receptors all come from an elderly woman with COVID-19, enrolled during active disease. Both conserved end residues are part of each CDR3. A D gene is named only where the DNA matches it firmly. Size is stated for part of the rows, as once, few or many counts, or as a class when the clone is expanded.

DNA,CDR3,J,length,V,D,size
TGTGCCAGCAGCGACGACAGGGTTGTGCAGTACTTC,CASSDDRVVQYF,TRBJ2-7,12,TRBV7-9,TRBD1,-
TGTGCCAGCAGTGTATTGGCAGAAACTAGCGGGACCCAAGAGACCCAGTACTTC,CASSVLAETSGTQETQYF,TRBJ2-5,18,TRBV2,TRBD2,-
TGCAGTGCTAGTCGGTCTCTTCACACCGGGGAGCTGTTTTTT,CSASRSLHTGELFF,TRBJ2-2,14,TRBV20-1,-,few
TGTGCCAGCAGCGAACAGGGTAGGGTAAGCAATCAGCCCCAGCATTTT,CASSEQGRVSNQPQHF,TRBJ1-5,16,TRBV6-1,-,-
TGTGCCAGTAGTCAAACGGACAGGGGGCAGGGTGGCACAGATACGCAGTATTTT,CASSQTDRGQGGTDTQYF,TRBJ2-3,18,TRBV19,TRBD1,-
TGCGCCAGCAGCTTGGACAAGTATGGCTACACCTTC,CASSLDKYGYTF,TRBJ1-2,12,TRBV5-1,-,-
TGTGCCAGCAGCTTCTTTATCCGGCTAGCGGGAGGGCAAATTCCCTACGAGCAGTACTTC,CASSFFIRLAGGQIPYEQYF,TRBJ2-7,20,TRBV5-5,TRBD2,-
TGTGCCAGCAGCTTGGGGGGCCCGGAGACCCAGTACTTC,CASSLGGPETQYF,TRBJ2-5,13,TRBV5-8,-,once
TGTGCCAGCAGTTCGAGGACTCTCCGCTCCTACAATGAGCAGTTCTTC,CASSSRTLRSYNEQFF,TRBJ2-1,16,TRBV6-2/TRBV6-3,-,-
TGTGCCAGTAGTATGGGTTGGTTTTCGGGGAAGGGAAGAAACACCATATATTTT,CASSMGWFSGKGRNTIYF,TRBJ1-3,18,TRBV19,-,-
TGTGCCAGCAGCCGTAGACCGGGACTAGCGGAGTACGAGCAGTACTTC,CASSRRPGLAEYEQYF,TRBJ2-7,16,TRBV3-1/TRBV3-2,TRBD2,-
TGTGCCAGCCCGGTCCGGGAGGGCTATGGCTACACCTTC,CASPVREGYGYTF,TRBJ1-2,13,TRBV6-5,-,-
TGTGCCAGCAGCCCGGGACTAGCGGGAGTAACAGATACGCAGTATTTT,CASSPGLAGVTDTQYF,TRBJ2-3,16,TRBV5-5,TRBD2,-
TGTGCCAGCAGTTACGTACAGGGAAATAATTCACCCCTCCACTTT,CASSYVQGNNSPLHF,TRBJ1-6,15,TRBV6-5,-,-
TGTGCCAGCAGCCAACGGCGGTCCGGACAGGGGTTTTACGAGCAGTACTTC,CASSQRRSGQGFYEQYF,TRBJ2-7,17,TRBV14,TRBD1,-
TGTGCCAGCAGCTTATACACGTCCCCGACCGGGGAGCTGTTTTTT,CASSLYTSPTGELFF,TRBJ2-2,15,TRBV7-9,-,-
TGTGCCAGCAGTTACCCCGGGACAGTCTACGAGCAGTACTTC,CASSYPGTVYEQYF,TRBJ2-7,14,TRBV6-6,TRBD1,-
TGTGCCAGCAGTTACTCGACCCAGGGATGGCATGGCTACACCTTC,CASSYSTQGWHGYTF,TRBJ1-2,15,TRBV6-5,-,once
TGCAGCGTTGACTTGGCGGGGGTGGTGGAGACCCAGTACTTC,CSVDLAGVVETQYF,TRBJ2-5,14,TRBV29-1,TRBD2,-
TGTGCCATCAGTGAGATATTTGGCGGGGGCTCCTACGAGCAGTACTTC,CAISEIFGGGSYEQYF,TRBJ2-7,16,TRBV10-3,TRBD2,-
TGTGCCAGCAGCGAACAGGTTCGGCCAGAGACCCAGTACTTC,CASSEQVRPETQYF,TRBJ2-5,14,TRBV7-6,-,-
TGTGCCAGCAGGTCGTCAGGGGGACCGTTTGGCTACACCTTC,CASRSSGGPFGYTF,TRBJ1-2,14,TRBV28,TRBD1,-
TGCAGTGCTAGTGTCCAGGGCGGTGGGGACACTGAAGCTTTCTTT,CSASVQGGGDTEAFF,TRBJ1-1,15,TRBV20-1,-,-
TGCGCCAGCAGCCATTTACTAGCGGGAGGAGGGTATGAGCAGTTCTTC,CASSHLLAGGGYEQFF,TRBJ2-1,16,TRBV4-1,TRBD2,-
TGTGCCATCAGTGGCAGGGGGCGAAACTATGGCTACACCTTC,CAISGRGRNYGYTF,TRBJ1-2,14,TRBV10-3,TRBD1,few
TGTGCCAGCAGCCCCCTCGTACGACTCCCGGAGGAGCAGTACTTC,CASSPLVRLPEEQYF,TRBJ2-7,15,TRBV4-2,-,-
TGCGCCAGCAGCTTGGCCGGGTTTGGAAACACCATATATTTT,CASSLAGFGNTIYF,TRBJ1-3,14,TRBV5-1,-,once
TGTGCCAGCAGTTACGCTAAGTACCCCCCAACTGAAGCTTTCTTT,CASSYAKYPPTEAFF,TRBJ1-1,15,TRBV6-2/TRBV6-3,-,-
TGCGCCAGCAGCCAAGGACTAGCGGGGTTGGATACGCAGTATTTT,CASSQGLAGLDTQYF,TRBJ2-3,15,TRBV4-3,TRBD2,-
TGTGCCAGCAGTTCCGCCGGGACAGGGGGAGAGACCCAGTACTTC,CASSSAGTGGETQYF,TRBJ2-5,15,TRBV28,TRBD1,-
TGTGCCTCCTCTCAGGAGGGAAATGAGCAGTTCTTC,CASSQEGNEQFF,TRBJ2-1,12,TRBV2,-,-
TGCGCCAGCAGCTCGACTCGGGGGAGCTCCTACGAGCAGTACTTC,CASSSTRGSSYEQYF,TRBJ2-7,15,TRBV5-1,-,-
TGTGCCAGCAGTTCGCATACCCCCAACAGCTTTGCGAATGAAAAACTGTTTTTT,CASSSHTPNSFANEKLFF,TRBJ1-4,18,TRBV2,-,few
TGCGCCAGCAGCCCCACGATGGGCGTGAACACTGAAGCTTTCTTT,CASSPTMGVNTEAFF,TRBJ1-1,15,TRBV5-1,-,once
TGTGCCAGCAGCTTTTCGGGAGACCCATACAATGAGCAGTTCTTC,CASSFSGDPYNEQFF,TRBJ2-1,15,TRBV7-9,-,few
TGTGCCAGCTCAGACCCGGGACTGCCTATCTACAATGAGCAGTTCTTC,CASSDPGLPIYNEQFF,TRBJ2-1,16,TRBV18,-,-
TGTGCCAGCAGCGATACAGGGGGTGTTACTGAAGCTTTCTTT,CASSDTGGVTEAFF,TRBJ1-1,14,TRBV7-9,TRBD1,few
TGCGCCAGCAGCCCGGGACAGCTCACCGGGGAGCTGTTTTTT,CASSPGQLTGELFF,TRBJ2-2,14,TRBV5-1,TRBD1,-
TGTGCCTCCAGCAGGCGGGATGGCTACACCTTC,CASSRRDGYTF,TRBJ1-2,11,TRBV6-5,-,few
TGTGCCAGCACCGACACTCATGGGGAGACCCAGTACTTC,CASTDTHGETQYF,TRBJ2-5,13,TRBV7-2,-,-
TGTGCCAGCAGCCAGGGACAGGTGGAAAAACTGTTTTTT,CASSQGQVEKLFF,TRBJ1-4,13,TRBV3-1/TRBV3-2,TRBD1,-
TGTGCCAGCTCACTCATGGGACTAGCGGGCCCCCAGGACCAGTACTTC,CASSLMGLAGPQDQYF,TRBJ2-5,16,TRBV18,TRBD2,-
TGTGCCAGCCAAAACTCAGGACTAGCGGGAGATAAACGGAAGGGGCAGTTCTTC,CASQNSGLAGDKRKGQFF,TRBJ2-1,18,TRBV7-8,TRBD2,few
TGTGCCAGCAGTTACACGGGGGTCCACGAGCAGTACTTC,CASSYTGVHEQYF,TRBJ2-7,13,TRBV12-3/TRBV12-4,-,-
TGTGCCAGCAGCTTCGAGATGGGGGGTGAGCAGTACTTC,CASSFEMGGEQYF,TRBJ2-7,13,TRBV7-9,-,-
TGTGCCACCAGCAGAGACCCGGGACAGGGGCAAGGAGAGCAGTACTTC,CATSRDPGQGQGEQYF,TRBJ2-7,16,TRBV15,TRBD1,-
TGTGCCAGCAGTCGGACAGGGGAACTTTACGAGCAGTACTTC,CASSRTGELYEQYF,TRBJ2-7,14,TRBV28,TRBD1,once
TGTGCCATCAGTGAGTCGAGGTATGGGGGCTACACCTTC,CAISESRYGGYTF,TRBJ1-2,13,TRBV10-3,-,-
TGTGCCAGCAGTTCCCCGGCGGGAGGAGAAAAACTGTTTTTT,CASSSPAGGEKLFF,TRBJ1-4,14,TRBV27,-,-
TGTGCCAGCAGTCCCACAGGGCGGCCCCAGCATTTT,CASSPTGRPQHF,TRBJ1-5,12,TRBV12-3/TRBV12-4,-,once
TGCGCCAGCAGCCAAAGGACAGGGGGCTTCACCGGGGAGCTGTTTTTT,CASSQRTGGFTGELFF,TRBJ2-2,16,TRBV4-1,TRBD1,few
TGTGCCAGCAGTTCGGTCTATGTGGGGGGGGACCAGCCCCAGCATTTT,CASSSVYVGGDQPQHF,TRBJ1-5,16,TRBV27,-,-
TGTGCCAGCAGCTTACGGGACAATGAGCAGTTCTTC,CASSLRDNEQFF,TRBJ2-1,12,TRBV7-3,-,-